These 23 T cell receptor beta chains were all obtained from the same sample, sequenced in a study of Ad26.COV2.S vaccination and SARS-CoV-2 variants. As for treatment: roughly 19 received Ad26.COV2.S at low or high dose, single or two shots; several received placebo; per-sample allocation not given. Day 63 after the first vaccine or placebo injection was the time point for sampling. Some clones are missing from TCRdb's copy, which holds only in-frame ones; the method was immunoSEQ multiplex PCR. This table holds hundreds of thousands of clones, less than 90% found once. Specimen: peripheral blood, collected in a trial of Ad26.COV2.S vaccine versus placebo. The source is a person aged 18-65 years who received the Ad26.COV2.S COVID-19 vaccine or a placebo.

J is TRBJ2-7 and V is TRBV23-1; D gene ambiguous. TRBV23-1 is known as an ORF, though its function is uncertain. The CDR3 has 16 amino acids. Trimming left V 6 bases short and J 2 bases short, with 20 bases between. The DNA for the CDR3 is TGCGCCAGCAGCCAAAACCCCCGGACCCACACCTACGAGCAGTACTTC. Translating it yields CASSQNPRTHTYEQYF.

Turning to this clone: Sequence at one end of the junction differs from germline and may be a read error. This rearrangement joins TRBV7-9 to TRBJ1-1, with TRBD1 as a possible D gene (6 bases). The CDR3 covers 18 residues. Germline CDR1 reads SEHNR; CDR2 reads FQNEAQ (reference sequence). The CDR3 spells CASTTAPPGATWNPEAFF. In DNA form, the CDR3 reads TGTGCCAGCACTACTGCCCCGCCGGGGGCAACCTGGAACCCTGAAGCTTTCTTT.

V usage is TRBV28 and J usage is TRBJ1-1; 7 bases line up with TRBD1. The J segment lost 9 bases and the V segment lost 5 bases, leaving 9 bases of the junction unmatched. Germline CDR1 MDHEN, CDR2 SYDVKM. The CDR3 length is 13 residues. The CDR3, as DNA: TGTGCCAGCAGTCAAAACAGGGGACTCAAAGCTTTCTTT. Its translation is CASSQNRGLKAFF.

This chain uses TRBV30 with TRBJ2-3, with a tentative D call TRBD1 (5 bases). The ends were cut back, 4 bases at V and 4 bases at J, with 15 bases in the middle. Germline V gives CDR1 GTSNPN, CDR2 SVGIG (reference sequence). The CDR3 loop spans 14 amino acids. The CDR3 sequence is CAWKTGFTSDTQYF. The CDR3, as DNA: TGTGCCTGGAAAACAGGTTTTACTTCAGATACGCAGTATTTT. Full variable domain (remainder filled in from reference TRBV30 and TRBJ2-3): SQTIHQWPATLVQPVGSPLSLECTVEGTSNPNLYWYRQAAGRGLQLLFYSVGIGQISSEVPQNLSASRPQDRQFILSSKKLLLSDSGFYLCAWKTGFTSDTQYFGPGTRLTVL.

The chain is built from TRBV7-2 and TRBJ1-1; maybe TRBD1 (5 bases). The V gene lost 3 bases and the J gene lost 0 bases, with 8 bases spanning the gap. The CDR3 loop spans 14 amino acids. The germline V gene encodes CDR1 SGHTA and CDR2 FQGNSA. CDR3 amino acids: CASSFGTMNTEAFF. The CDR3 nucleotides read TGTGCCAGCAGCTTCGGGACCATGAACACTGAAGCTTTCTTT.

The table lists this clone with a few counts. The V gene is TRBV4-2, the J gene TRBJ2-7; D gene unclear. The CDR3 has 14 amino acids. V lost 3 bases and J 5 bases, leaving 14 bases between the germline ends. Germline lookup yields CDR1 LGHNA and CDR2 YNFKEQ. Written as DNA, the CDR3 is TGTGCCAGCAGCCACTCCGGTAGGGCAAACGAGCAGTACTTC. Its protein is CASSHSGRANEQYF.

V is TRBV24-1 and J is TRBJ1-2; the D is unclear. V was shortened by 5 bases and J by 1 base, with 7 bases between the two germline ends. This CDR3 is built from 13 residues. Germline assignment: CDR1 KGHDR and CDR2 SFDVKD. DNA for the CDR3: TGTGCCACCAGTGCGCGGAATAACTATGGCTACACCTTC. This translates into CATSARNNYGYTF.

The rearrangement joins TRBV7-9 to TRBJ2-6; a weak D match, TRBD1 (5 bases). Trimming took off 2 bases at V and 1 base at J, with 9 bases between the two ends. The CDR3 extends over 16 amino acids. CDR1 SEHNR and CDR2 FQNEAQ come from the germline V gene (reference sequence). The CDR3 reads CASSLLGLSGANVLTF. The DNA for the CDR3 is TGTGCCAGCAGCTTATTGGGGCTTTCTGGGGCCAACGTCCTGACTTTC. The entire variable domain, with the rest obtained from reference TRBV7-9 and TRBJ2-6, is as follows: DTGVSQNPRHKITKRGQNVTFRCDPISEHNRLYWYRQTLGQGPEFLTYFQNEAQLEKSRLLSDRFSAERPKGSFSTLEIQRTEQGDSAMYLCASSLLGLSGANVLTFGAGSRLTVL.

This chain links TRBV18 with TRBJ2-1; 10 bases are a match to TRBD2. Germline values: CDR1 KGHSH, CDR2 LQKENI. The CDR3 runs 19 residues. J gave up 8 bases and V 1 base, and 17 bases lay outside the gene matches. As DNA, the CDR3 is TGTGCCAGCTCACCACGAGGTAGCGGGGGGCCTCCCTTGGGGGATGAGCAGTTCTTC. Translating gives CASSPRGSGGPPLGDEQFF.

The CDR3 coding sequence is TGTGCCAGCAGGGGCAGATTACAGGGGTACACTGAAGCTTTCTTT. This codes for CASRGRLQGYTEAFF. V gene TRBV28 combines with J gene TRBJ1-1; the match to TRBD1 covers 7 bases. Germline CDR1 is MDHEN and CDR2 is SYDVKM. Trimming took 6 bases from V and 3 from J; bases not matched to a gene: 10. The CDR3 runs 15 residues.

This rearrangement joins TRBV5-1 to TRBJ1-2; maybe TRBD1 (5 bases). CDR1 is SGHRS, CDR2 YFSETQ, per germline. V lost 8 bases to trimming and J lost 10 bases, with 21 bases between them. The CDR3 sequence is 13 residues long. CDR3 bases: TGCGCCAGGGCCACGACAGACGAGTCGCTCTACACCTTC. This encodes CARATTDESLYTF. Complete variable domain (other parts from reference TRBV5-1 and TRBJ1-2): KAGVTQTPRYLIKTRGQQVTLSCSPISGHRSVSWYQQTPGQGLQFLFEYFSETQRNKGNFPGRFSGRQFSNSRSEMNVSTLELGDSALYLCARATTDESLYTFGSGTRLTVV.

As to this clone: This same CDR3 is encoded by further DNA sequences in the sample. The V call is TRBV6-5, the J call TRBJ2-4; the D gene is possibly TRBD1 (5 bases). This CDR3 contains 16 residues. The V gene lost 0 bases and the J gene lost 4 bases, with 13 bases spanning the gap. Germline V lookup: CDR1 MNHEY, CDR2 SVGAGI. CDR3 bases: TGTGCCAGCAGTTACTCGAGAATGGCAGGGAAAAACATTCAGTACTTC. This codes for CASSYSRMAGKNIQYF.

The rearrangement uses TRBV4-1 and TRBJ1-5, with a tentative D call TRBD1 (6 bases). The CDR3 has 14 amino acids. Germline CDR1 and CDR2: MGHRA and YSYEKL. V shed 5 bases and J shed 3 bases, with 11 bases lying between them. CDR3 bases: TGCGCCAGCAGCTTAGGACAGATCAATCAGCCCCAGCATTTT. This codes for CASSLGQINQPQHF.

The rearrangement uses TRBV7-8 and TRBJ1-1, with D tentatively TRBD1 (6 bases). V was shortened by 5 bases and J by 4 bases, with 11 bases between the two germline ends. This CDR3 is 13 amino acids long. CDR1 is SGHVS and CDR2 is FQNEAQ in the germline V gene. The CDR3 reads CASSKGGGTEAFF. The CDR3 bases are TGTGCCAGCAGCAAAGGGGGGGGCACTGAAGCTTTCTTT.

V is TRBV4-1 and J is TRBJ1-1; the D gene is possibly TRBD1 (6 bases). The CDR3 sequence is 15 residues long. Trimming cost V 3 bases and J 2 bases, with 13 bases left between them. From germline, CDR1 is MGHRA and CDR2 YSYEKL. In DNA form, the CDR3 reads TGCGCCAGCAGCCAGCCCTTGGACAGAAACACTGAAGCTTTCTTT. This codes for CASSQPLDRNTEAFF.

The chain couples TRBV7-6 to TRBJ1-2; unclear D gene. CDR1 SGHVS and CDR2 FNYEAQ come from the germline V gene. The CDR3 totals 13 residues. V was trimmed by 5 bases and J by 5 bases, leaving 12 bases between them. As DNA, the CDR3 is TGTGCCAGCAGCCCTTGGACGGAGTATGGCTACACCTTC. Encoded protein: CASSPWTEYGYTF. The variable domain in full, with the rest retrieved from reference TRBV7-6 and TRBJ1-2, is GAGVSQSPRYKVTKRGQDVALRCDPISGHVSLYWYRQALGQGPEFLTYFNYEAQQDKSGLPNDRFSAERPEGSISTLTIQRTEQRDSAMYRCASSPWTEYGYTFGSGTRLTVV.

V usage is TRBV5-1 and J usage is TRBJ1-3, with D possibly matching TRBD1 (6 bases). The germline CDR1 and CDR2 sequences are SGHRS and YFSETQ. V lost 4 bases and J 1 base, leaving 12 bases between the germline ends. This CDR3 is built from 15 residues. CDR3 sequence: CASSLRGESGNTIYF. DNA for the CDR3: TGCGCCAGCAGCCTTAGGGGGGAGTCTGGAAACACCATATATTTT.

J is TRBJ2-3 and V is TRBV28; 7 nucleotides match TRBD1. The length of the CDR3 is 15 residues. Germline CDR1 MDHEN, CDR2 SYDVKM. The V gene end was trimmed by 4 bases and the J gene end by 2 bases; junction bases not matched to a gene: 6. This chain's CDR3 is CASSSSGTDTDTQYF. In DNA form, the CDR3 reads TGTGCCAGCAGTTCCTCCGGGACAGACACAGATACGCAGTATTTT.

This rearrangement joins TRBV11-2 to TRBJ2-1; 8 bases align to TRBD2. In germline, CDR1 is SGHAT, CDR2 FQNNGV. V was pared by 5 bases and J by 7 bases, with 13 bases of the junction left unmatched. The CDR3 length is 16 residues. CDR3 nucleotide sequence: TGTGCCAGCAGCCACAGACTAGGCGGGAGGAGGAATGAGCAGTTCTTC. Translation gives CASSHRLGGRRNEQFF. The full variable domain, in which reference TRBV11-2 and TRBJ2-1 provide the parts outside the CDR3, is EAGVAQSPRYKIIEKRQSVAFWCNPISGHATLYWYQQILGQGPKLLIQFQNNGVVDDSQLPKDRFSAERLKGVDSTLKIQPAKLEDSAVYLCASSHRLGGRRNEQFFGPGTRLTVL.

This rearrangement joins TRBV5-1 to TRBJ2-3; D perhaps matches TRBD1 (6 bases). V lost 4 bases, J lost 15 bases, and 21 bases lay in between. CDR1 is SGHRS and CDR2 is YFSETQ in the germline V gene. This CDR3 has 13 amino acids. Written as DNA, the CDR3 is TGCGCCAGCAGCCCCGAACCCGACAGGCAGGGTTATTTT. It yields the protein CASSPEPDRQGYF.

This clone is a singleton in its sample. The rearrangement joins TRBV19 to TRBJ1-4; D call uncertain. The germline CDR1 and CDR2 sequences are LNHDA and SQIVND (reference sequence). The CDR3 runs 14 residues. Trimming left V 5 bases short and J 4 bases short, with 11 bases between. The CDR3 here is CASSEGEGNEKLFF. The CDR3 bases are TGTGCCAGTAGTGAAGGAGAGGGTAATGAAAAACTGTTTTTT. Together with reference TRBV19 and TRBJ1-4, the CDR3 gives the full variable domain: DGGITQSPKYLFRKEGQNVTLSCEQNLNHDAMYWYRQDPGQGLRLIYYSQIVNDFQKGDIAEGYSVSREKKESFPLTVTSAQKNPTAFYLCASSEGEGNEKLFFGSGTQLSVL.

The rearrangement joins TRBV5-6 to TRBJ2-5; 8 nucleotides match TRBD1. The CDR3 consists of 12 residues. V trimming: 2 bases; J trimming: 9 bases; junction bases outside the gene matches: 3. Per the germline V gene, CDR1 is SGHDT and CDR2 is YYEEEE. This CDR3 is CASSFGQGAQYF. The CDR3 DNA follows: TGTGCCAGCAGCTTCGGACAGGGCGCCCAGTACTTC.

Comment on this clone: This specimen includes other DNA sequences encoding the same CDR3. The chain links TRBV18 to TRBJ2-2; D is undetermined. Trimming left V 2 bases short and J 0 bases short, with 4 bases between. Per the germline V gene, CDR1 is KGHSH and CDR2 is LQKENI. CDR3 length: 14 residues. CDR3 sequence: CASSPATNTGELFF. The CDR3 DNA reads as TGTGCCAGCTCACCAGCAACGAACACCGGGGAGCTGTTTTTT. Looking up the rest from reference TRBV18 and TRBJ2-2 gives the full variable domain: NAGVMQNPRHLVRRRGQEARLRCSPMKGHSHVYWYRQLPEEGLKFMVYLQKENIIDESGMPKERFSAEFPKEGPSILRIQQVVRGDSAAYFCASSPATNTGELFFGEGSRLTVL.